The 14 T cell receptor beta chains in this list originate from one sample, sequenced in a study of T cell repertoires in cytomegalovirus infection. These receptors are not linked to any known antigen. TCRdb re-called the reads with MiXCR, one entry per CDR3 protein. The sample contains approximately 730,000 distinct CDR3 sequences, around 30% of which appear only once. Sequencing used cultured PBMCs, obtained from culture after CMV antigen stimulation. These receptor sequences come from a human donor in good health (CMV status not recorded). Some clones in this sample may be carry-over from other donors' samples.

This clonotype was seen many times. The rearrangement joins TRBV7-2 to TRBJ1-4; no clear D gene. CDR1 is SGHTA, CDR2 FQGNSA, per germline. The CDR3 spans 15 residues. V lost 2 bases to trimming and J lost 4 bases, with 11 bases between them. CDR3 bases: TGTGCCAGCAGCTTATTTCCGGCGGGTAATGAAAAACTGTTTTTT. Translating it yields CASSLFPAGNEKLFF.

This chain links TRBV5-4 with TRBJ2-3; 16 bases align to TRBD2. Germline V CDR1 and CDR2: SGHNT, YYREEE (reference sequence). The junction had 6 bases not matched to a gene; V was cut back by 4 bases and J by 13 bases. The CDR3 covers 14 residues. Here the CDR3 reads CASSPGTSGGVEYF. As DNA, the CDR3 is TGTGCCAGCAGCCCGGGGACTAGCGGGGGGGTTGAGTATTTT.

J is TRBJ1-1 and V is TRBV12-3 or TRBV12-4; the D is unclear. CDR3 length: 13 amino acids. Trimming removed 7 bases from V and 1 base from J, with 10 bases in between. For the CDR3, the DNA is TGTGCCAGCACCCTGTGGACGAACACTGAAGCTTTCTTT. It yields the protein CASTLWTNTEAFF.

This chain joins TRBV11-3 and TRBJ1-1; perhaps TRBD1 as D (5 bases). Trimming stripped 8 bases from V and 7 bases from J, with 17 bases between. Germline V gene lookup returns CDR1 SGHNT and CDR2 YENEEA. The CDR3 consists of 13 residues. The DNA of the CDR3 is TGTGCCAGCTCGAATCGGACAACCCATGAAGCTTTCTTT. This translates into CASSNRTTHEAFF. Combining the CDR3 with reference TRBV11-3 and TRBJ1-1 gives the whole variable domain EAGVVQSPRYKIIEKKQPVAFWCNPISGHNTLYWYLQNLGQGPELLIRYENEEAVDDSQLPKDRFSAERLKGVDSTLKIQPAELGDSAVYLCASSNRTTHEAFFGQGTRLTVV.

This clonotype was counted a few times. The chain is built from TRBV7-2 and TRBJ1-3, with TRBD1 as a possible D gene (5 bases). CDR3 length: 17 amino acids. Per germline, CDR1 SGHTA and CDR2 FQGNSA. V lost 2 bases, J lost 5 bases, and 19 bases lay in between. The CDR3 bases are TGTGCCAGCAGCTTATCCCACCCGAGAGGGGAGCGAAACACCATATATTTT. It encodes CASSLSHPRGERNTIYF.

This chain joins TRBV4-1 and TRBJ1-2; D remains unclear. V was cut by 5 bases and J by 2 bases, with 12 bases left in between. Germline CDR1 is MGHRA and CDR2 is YSYEKL. This CDR3 comprises 14 residues. In nucleotides, the CDR3 is TGCGCCAGCAGCGCTGGACCGCGAAACTATGGCTACACCTTC. It yields the protein CASSAGPRNYGYTF.

This clonotype was seen a few times. The chain employs TRBV20-1 and TRBJ1-1, with a tentative D call TRBD1 (5 bases). Germline V CDR1 and CDR2: DFQATT, SNEGSKA (reference sequence). The CDR3 is 14 residues long. Trimming took 6 bases from V and 0 from J, leaving 14 bases between them. The CDR3 reads CSAPRGGMNTEAFF. Written as DNA, the CDR3 is TGCAGTGCGCCCCGGGGGGGAATGAACACTGAAGCTTTCTTT.

Only a few counts were recorded for this clonotype. The gene calls are TRBV28 and TRBJ2-4; a possible D gene is TRBD1 (6 bases). With 4 bases removed from V and 0 bases from J, the gap between germline ends came to 19 bases. Per germline, CDR1 MDHEN and CDR2 SYDVKM. CDR3 length: 18 residues. For the CDR3, the DNA is TGTGCCAGCAGTTCCGGAGACAGGTTTAGCTTAGCCAAAAACATTCAGTACTTC. Protein product: CASSSGDRFSLAKNIQYF.

In DNA, the CDR3 is TGTGCCAGCAGCTTGTACACGGGAGGGCCCCAAGAGACCCAGTACTTC. This sequence encodes CASSLYTGGPQETQYF. The chain couples TRBV7-9 to TRBJ2-5; 8 bases map to TRBD2. CDR1 and CDR2 (germline): SEHNR, FQNEAQ (reference sequence). The CDR3 consists of 16 residues. Germline trimming cut 3 bases from V and 1 base from J; bases unmatched to any gene: 7.

Details on this clonotype: At one end the junction does not follow the germline gene, possibly because of a read error. The rearrangement uses TRBV7-9 and TRBJ2-5; D is undetermined. The CDR3 consists of 13 residues. Germline V gives CDR1 SEHNR, CDR2 FQNEAQ (reference sequence). CDR3 in DNA: TGTGCCAGCAGCTTCGGGCACTCGGAGACCCTGTACTTC. This codes for CASSFGHSETLYF.

This clonotype came up a few times. This chain uses TRBV2 with TRBJ1-4, with 8 bases identical to TRBD1. Germline V gene lookup returns CDR1 SNHLY and CDR2 FYNNEI. V lost 4 bases and J lost 4; bases outside the gene matches: 8. The CDR3 loop spans 16 amino acids. DNA for the CDR3: TGTGCCAGCAGTGGGGACCGGACAGGGATTAATGAAAAACTGTTTTTT. Encoded protein: CASSGDRTGINEKLFF. The full variable domain, completed using reference TRBV2 and TRBJ1-4, is EPEVTQTPSHQVTQMGQEVILRCVPISNHLYFYWYRQILGQKVEFLVSFYNNEISEKSEIFDDQFSVERPDGSNFTLKIRSTKLEDSAMYFCASSGDRTGINEKLFFGSGTQLSVL.

The table lists this clonotype with many counts. V gene TRBV12-3 or TRBV12-4 combines with J gene TRBJ1-3; D not certain. V was shortened by 6 bases and J by 0 bases, with 6 bases between the two germline ends. The CDR3 totals 13 residues. CDR3 in DNA: TGTGCCAGCAGAGGCCTCTCTGGAAACACCATATATTTT. Residues: CASRGLSGNTIYF.

DNA for the CDR3: TGTGCCAGCAGCCTGATCTCAGGGCAGGGGTACTATGGCTACACCTTC. Translated: CASSLISGQGYYGYTF. The chain is built from TRBV11-2 and TRBJ1-2; D perhaps matches TRBD1 (6 bases). Germline assignment: CDR1 SGHAT and CDR2 FQNNGV. CDR3 length: 16 amino acids. Trimming removed 5 bases at V and 3 bases at J, with 19 bases between.

This clonotype was observed a handful of times. The genes are TRBV7-2 and TRBJ2-2; 8 nucleotides match TRBD2. CDR3 size: 16 residues. Trimming removed 6 bases from V and 6 bases from J; junction bases left unmatched: 12. CDR1 is SGHTA, CDR2 FQGNSA, per germline. CDR3 sequence reads: CASRSFSGRGPGELFF. In DNA form, the CDR3 reads TGTGCCAGCAGGTCCTTTTCCGGGAGGGGCCCCGGGGAGCTGTTTTTT.